What follows are 29 T cell receptor beta chains derived from one specimen sequenced in a study of STAT5B mutations in CD4+ large granular lymphocyte leukemia. Using immunoSEQ multiplex PCR, the repertoire was profiled, and TCRdb retains in-frame clones only, with some absent. The sample has 20,000 to 25,000 clones, about 75% seen once. Source material: CD4+ T cells from blood buffy coats. These receptor sequences come from a human donor in good health.

The chain carries TRBV28 and TRBJ1-2; D possibly corresponds to TRBD1 (5 bases). This CDR3 is 15 amino acids long. Trimming stripped 8 bases from V and 1 base from J, with 17 bases between. Germline V gene data show CDR1 as MDHEN and CDR2 as SYDVKM. The DNA for the CDR3 is TGTGCCAGCTCCAAGGGAGGGACCCATAACTATGGCTACACCTTC. Translating gives CASSKGGTHNYGYTF.

V is TRBV7-3 and J is TRBJ2-3; D unresolved. V was clipped by 4 bases and J by 3 bases, with 8 bases between them. Germline CDR1 SGHTA, CDR2 FQGTGA. CDR3 length: 13 residues. This CDR3 is CASSSTRTDTQYF. CDR3 DNA: TGTGCCAGCAGCTCGACTCGTACAGATACGCAGTATTTT.

This clone was observed a few times. The V call is TRBV28, the J call TRBJ2-4; weak D call: TRBD1 (6 bases). V gave up 5 bases and J gave up 7 bases, with 15 bases separating them. This CDR3 has 14 amino acids. Germline V CDR1 and CDR2: MDHEN, SYDVKM. CDR3 in DNA: TGTGCCAGCAGTCAACAGGGCCCCAGGAACATTCAGTACTTC. Translation gives CASSQQGPRNIQYF. Full variable domain (rest looked up from reference TRBV28 and TRBJ2-4): DVKVTQSSRYLVKRTGEKVFLECVQDMDHENMFWYRQDPGLGLRLIYFSYDVKMKEKGDIPEGYSVSREKKERFSLILESASTNQTSMYLCASSQQGPRNIQYFGAGTRLSVL.

The chain combines TRBV5-6 with TRBJ2-7; tentatively, D is TRBD2 (5 bases). Trimming pared 5 bases from V and 2 bases from J, leaving 11 bases between. Germline V gene sequence: CDR1 SGHDT, CDR2 YYEEEE. This CDR3 region has 13 residues. CDR3 sequence reads: CASSLLGAYEQYF. DNA for the CDR3: TGTGCCAGCAGTTTGCTCGGGGCCTACGAGCAGTACTTC.

This clone has more than one count but fewer than ten. CDR3 region: CASSFPTGGGYGYTF. The CDR3 DNA is TGTGCCAGCAGTTTTCCCACGGGAGGGGGGTATGGCTACACCTTC. The chain recombines TRBV28 with TRBJ1-2; D is perhaps TRBD1 (6 bases). CDR3 length: 15 residues. In germline, CDR1 is MDHEN, CDR2 SYDVKM. V lost 3 bases and J 5 bases, leaving 16 bases between the germline ends.

This rearrangement joins TRBV9 to TRBJ1-3, with 8 bases lining up with TRBD1. This CDR3 spans 15 amino acids. Unmatched junction bases numbered 3, after V lost 4 bases and J lost 0 bases. CDR1 is SGDLS and CDR2 is YYNGEE in the germline V gene. The CDR3: CASSPGQGSGNTIYF. In DNA form, the CDR3 reads TGTGCCAGCAGCCCCGGACAGGGCTCTGGAAACACCATATATTTT.

J is TRBJ1-3 and V is TRBV5-4; D not resolved. The CDR3 loop spans 17 amino acids. CDR1 SGHNT and CDR2 YYREEE come from the germline V gene (reference sequence). V gave up 2 bases and J gave up 3 bases, with 18 bases separating them. The CDR3 sequence: CASSLGSWVYYGNTIYF. Written as DNA, the CDR3 is TGTGCCAGCAGCTTAGGTTCGTGGGTTTACTATGGAAACACCATATATTTT.

V usage is TRBV12-5 and J usage is TRBJ2-1, with D possibly matching TRBD1 (6 bases). The CDR3 extends over 15 amino acids. The germline gives CDR1 LGHNT, CDR2 FRNRAP. Trimming cost V 5 bases and J 8 bases, with 19 bases left between them. The CDR3 sequence: CASGNNRVVVDEQFF. The DNA of the CDR3 is TGTGCTAGTGGTAATAACAGGGTGGTTGTCGATGAGCAGTTCTTC.

A single count supports this clone. This chain links TRBV29-1 with TRBJ2-5; D is unresolved. Germline V CDR1 and CDR2: SQVTM, ANQGSEA. V lost 5 bases, J lost 1 base, and 11 bases lay in between. The CDR3 consists of 13 residues. The CDR3 DNA sequence: TGCAGCGTTCCTACAAGTACCCAAGAGACCCAGTACTTC. Its translation: CSVPTSTQETQYF.

The chain recombines TRBV5-1 with TRBJ2-7, with D perhaps matching TRBD1 or TRBD2 (6 bases each). Germline V CDR1 and CDR2: SGHRS, YFSETQ. This CDR3 contains 14 residues. V was shortened by 0 bases and J by 2 bases, with 9 bases between the two germline ends. The CDR3, as DNA: TGCGCCAGCAGCTTGGAAGGGGGGCCCTACGAGCAGTACTTC. Translation gives CASSLEGGPYEQYF.

In its sample, this clone was seen a few times. V and J are TRBV7-9 and TRBJ2-3, with unresolved D. The CDR3 runs 13 residues. V lost 6 bases and J 2 bases, leaving 9 bases between the germline ends. Germline V CDR1 and CDR2: SEHNR, FQNEAQ (reference sequence). CDR3 DNA sequence: TGTGCCAGCAGTTCAGTAAACACAGATACGCAGTATTTT. Protein sequence: CASSSVNTDTQYF.

The chain recombines TRBV7-2 with TRBJ1-6; a possible D gene is TRBD1 (6 bases). The CDR3 contains 12 residues. The germline CDR1 and CDR2 sequences are SGHTA and FQGNSA. V was pared by 4 bases and J by 19 bases, with 17 bases between. The CDR3 spells CASSSSPGQRHF. CDR3 bases: TGTGCCAGCAGCTCTTCTCCGGGACAAAGGCACTTT.

The CDR3 loop is CASSPLKTDREFTGELFF. DNA for the CDR3: TGCGCCAGCAGCCCACTAAAAACCGACAGGGAATTCACCGGGGAGCTGTTTTTT. This sequence joins TRBV5-1 and TRBJ2-2, with 7 bases matching TRBD1. The trim removed 4 bases at V and 4 bases at J, leaving 16 bases unmatched. Germline loops: CDR1 SGHRS, CDR2 YFSETQ. The CDR3 consists of 18 residues.

The J gene is TRBJ2-1, the V gene TRBV7-2; D not resolved. From germline, CDR1 is SGHTA and CDR2 FQGNSA. There are 12 residues in the CDR3. The germline V and J ends were trimmed by 0 bases and 12 bases, with 9 bases remaining between them. CDR3 in DNA: TGTGCCAGCAGCTTAGCAGGGTCCCGGCAGTTCTTC. As protein: CASSLAGSRQFF.

DNA of the CDR3: TGTGCCAGCAGTGACGGACACGACTACACCGGGGAGCTGTTTTTT. Amino acids: CASSDGHDYTGELFF. This chain uses TRBV25-1 with TRBJ2-2, with D possibly matching TRBD1 (5 bases). The germline gives CDR1 MGHDK, CDR2 SYGVNS. The germline V and J ends were trimmed by 3 bases and 3 bases, with 11 bases remaining between them. The CDR3 consists of 15 residues.

This clone was detected only once. The chain joins TRBV7-2 to TRBJ2-1; the match to TRBD1 covers 7 bases. Germline V gene data show CDR1 as SGHTA and CDR2 as FQGNSA. CDR3 length: 16 amino acids. Trimming cost V 1 base and J 2 bases; bases outside gene matches: 5. Written as DNA, the CDR3 is TGTGCCAGCAGCTTAGGTTCGGGGACAGCCTACAATGAGCAGTTCTTC. This gives the protein CASSLGSGTAYNEQFF.

This chain joins TRBV10-3 and TRBJ1-2; 11 bases match TRBD1. Germline trimming cut 4 bases from V and 9 bases from J; bases unmatched to any gene: 7. CDR3 length: 14 amino acids. Per germline, CDR1 ENHRY and CDR2 SYGVKD. Here the CDR3 reads CAISVGQGVRSYTF. The CDR3 region has the DNA TGTGCCATCAGTGTGGGACAGGGGGTCAGGAGCTACACCTTC.

This clone was counted only a few times. The chain carries TRBV19 and TRBJ1-1; TRBD1 matches at 8 bases. V trimming: 3 bases; J trimming: 5 bases; junction bases outside the gene matches: 11. The CDR3 has 16 residues. Per germline, CDR1 LNHDA and CDR2 SQIVND (reference sequence). The CDR3 reads CASSILFQGAVTEAFF. CDR3 bases: TGTGCCAGTAGTATCCTTTTTCAGGGGGCAGTGACTGAAGCTTTCTTT. Full variable domain (outside the CDR3, taken from reference TRBV19 and TRBJ1-1): DGGITQSPKYLFRKEGQNVTLSCEQNLNHDAMYWYRQDPGQGLRLIYYSQIVNDFQKGDIAEGYSVSREKKESFPLTVTSAQKNPTAFYLCASSILFQGAVTEAFFGQGTRLTVV.

The chain couples TRBV11-3 to TRBJ1-4; D possibly corresponds to TRBD1 (5 bases). The CDR3 contains 15 residues. Trimming left V 1 base short and J 6 bases short, with 12 bases between. Germline CDR1 SGHNT, CDR2 YENEEA. CDR3 residues: CASSLAGTSHEKLFF. In nucleotides, the CDR3 is TGTGCCAGCAGCTTAGCTGGGACGTCCCATGAAAAACTGTTTTTT.

This clone has a single count. V gene TRBV7-9 combines with J gene TRBJ2-7, with 14 positions matching TRBD2. The V segment lost 5 bases and the J segment 0 bases; nucleotides outside the gene matches: 3. The CDR3 runs 16 residues. Germline V gives CDR1 SEHNR, CDR2 FQNEAQ (reference sequence). The CDR3 reads CASSPGTSGSSYEQYF. CDR3 coding DNA: TGTGCCAGCAGCCCCGGGACTAGCGGGAGCTCCTACGAGCAGTACTTC.

This clone was seen a single time. This chain links TRBV5-6 with TRBJ2-1; tentatively, D is TRBD1 or TRBD2 (6 bases each). Germline-derived CDR1 and CDR2 are SGHDT and YYEEEE. Trimming pared 4 bases from V and 7 bases from J, leaving 18 bases between. The CDR3 has 15 amino acids. The CDR3 sequence: CASSPGALYGNEQFF. The CDR3 nucleotides read TGTGCCAGCAGCCCGGGGGCTTTATATGGGAATGAGCAGTTCTTC.

This chain joins TRBV9 and TRBJ1-6; unclear D gene. The CDR3 is 13 residues long. V was pared by 0 bases and J by 6 bases, with 4 bases between. Germline CDR1 SGDLS, CDR2 YYNGEE. CDR3 nucleotide sequence: TGTGCCAGCAGCGTAGGCGTTAATTCACCCCTCCACTTT. Translation gives CASSVGVNSPLHF.

V usage is TRBV6-6 and J usage is TRBJ2-6, with D possibly matching TRBD1 (6 bases). Germline V gene lookup returns CDR1 MNHNY and CDR2 SVGAGI (reference sequence). V shed 2 bases and J shed 4 bases, with 12 bases lying between them. This CDR3 is 16 amino acids long. DNA of the CDR3: TGTGCCAGCAGTTACCCCACAGGGACCGGGGCCAACGTCCTGACTTTC. Translated: CASSYPTGTGANVLTF.

This sequence joins TRBV6-1 and TRBJ2-5, with D possibly matching TRBD1 (7 bases). V was pared by 8 bases and J by 5 bases, with 18 bases between. Germline V gene lookup returns CDR1 MNHNS and CDR2 SASEGT. The CDR3 runs to 14 residues. The CDR3 DNA sequence: TGTGCCAGCGACCGACAGGGAGGACGGGAGACCCAGTACTTC. This gives the protein CASDRQGGRETQYF.

This clone turned up a few times. The chain is built from TRBV29-1 and TRBJ1-1; TRBD1 might be the D (5 bases). V was trimmed by 4 bases and J by 7 bases, leaving 13 bases between them. There are 12 residues in the CDR3. Germline V lookup: CDR1 SQVTM, CDR2 ANQGSEA. The CDR3, as DNA: TGCAGCGTTGTACCACAGGAGGGTGAAGCTTTCTTT. Translating gives CSVVPQEGEAFF.

The chain recombines TRBV4-1 with TRBJ2-2, with 12 bases lining up with TRBD2. The trim removed 3 bases at V and 5 bases at J, leaving 19 bases unmatched. CDR3 length: 21 residues. Per germline, CDR1 MGHRA and CDR2 YSYEKL. The CDR3 coding sequence is TGCGCCAGCAGCCATCCAACCGGGACTAGCGGGCCAAAGCGAGGTACCGGGGAGCTGTTTTTT. The encoded protein is CASSHPTGTSGPKRGTGELFF.

The chain is built from TRBV2 and TRBJ2-2, with D perhaps matching TRBD2 (6 bases). The CDR3 sequence is 13 residues long. V lost 8 bases and J lost 0, with 7 bases in between. Germline-derived CDR1 and CDR2 are SNHLY and FYNNEI. CDR3 DNA sequence: TGTGCCAGCTCGGGGGCGAACACCGGGGAGCTGTTTTTT. It is translated as CASSGANTGELFF.

The chain recombines TRBV7-8 with TRBJ2-7, with 7 positions matching TRBD2. The germline V gene encodes CDR1 SGHVS and CDR2 FQNEAQ. CDR3 size: 14 residues. The V gene end was trimmed by 1 base and the J gene end by 3 bases; junction bases not matched to a gene: 3. In nucleotides, the CDR3 is TGTGCCAGCAGCTTAGTTCGGGGGGTCTACGAGCAGTACTTC. Its translation is CASSLVRGVYEQYF.

This rearrangement joins TRBV4-1 to TRBJ2-4; 10 positions match TRBD1. The J segment lost 6 bases and the V segment lost 0 bases, leaving 14 bases of the junction unmatched. The CDR3 covers 19 residues. CDR1 and CDR2 from the germline V gene are MGHRA and YSYEKL. In DNA, the CDR3 is TGCGCCAGCAGCCAAGATGGGGGGGACAGGGGTTTTGGTGGAAACATTCAGTACTTC. This sequence encodes CASSQDGGDRGFGGNIQYF.